Included here is one T cell receptor (beta chain) sequence, with context. What it binds is not known. This CDR3 contains 15 residues. The germline CDR1 and CDR2 sequences are MNHNY and SVGAGI (reference sequence). Trimming at V came to 6 bases and at J to 5 bases, leaving 12 bases not matched to a gene. Carried by the TCR beta cDNA libraries were unique molecular identifiers. A population of 1 to 10 million T cells gave rise to around 530,000 cDNA molecules. TCRdb independently ran MiXCR on the PCR reads; one entry per CDR3 protein. The sample carries a few hundred thousand distinct CDR3 sequences, roughly 38% recorded once. The data derive from a study of post-analysis software for immune sequencing data. Study overall: Relapsing-remitting, secondary progressive and progressive-relapsing multiple sclerosis courses were included. Study conclusions and caveats: Roughly five TRBV segments appeared more often in patients than in controls, and TRBV5-6, TRBV5-1 and TRBV20-1 were among these. Versus controls, multiple sclerosis patients showed significantly lower diversity (normalized Chao1).

The V gene is TRBV6-6, the J gene TRBJ1-1; TRBD1 agrees at 7 bases. This clonotype originated in a girl aged 2 to 9 with multiple sclerosis. Sequencing was performed on blood. The CDR3 DNA sequence: TGTGCCAGCAGGCCAACAGGGGTCCAACGAACTGAAGCTTTCTTT. This translates into CASRPTGVQRTEAFF.